This T cell receptor (beta chain) was recovered during a study of blood T cell repertoires in COVID-19. The V gene's germline CDR1 is KGHSH and CDR2 LQKENI. Trimming pared 0 bases from V and 4 bases from J, leaving 11 bases between. This CDR3 has 15 residues. Using immunoSEQ multiplex PCR, the repertoire was profiled, and TCRdb retains in-frame clones only, with some absent. The sample records more than 50,000 clones, approximately 90% being singletons. The clonotype comes from a middle-aged woman with active COVID-19. V usage is TRBV18 and J usage is TRBJ2-3; weak D call: TRBD2 (5 bases). Sequencing was done on a sample of peripheral blood. The chain's CDR3 is CASSPPSRGSDTQYF. The CDR3 bases are TGTGCCAGCTCACCACCCAGCCGGGGTTCAGATACGCAGTATTTT.